This T cell receptor (beta chain) was found in a study of blood T cell repertoires in COVID-19. Study at large: Acute and convalescent COVID-19 samples came from the United States, Italy and Spain. Sources were T cells, B-cell-depleted T cells, or PBMCs; the material itself was cDNA or gDNA.

Original handling: Reference gene primer amplification gave estimated nucleated cell counts. Generated by immunoSEQ multiplex PCR, the TCRdb table keeps only in-frame clones and is missing some. That table supplies the V and J calls and clone size; D and trimming were determined from the DNA. Of a few hundred thousand clones in the sample, under 85% were seen once. Enrolled during active infection, Seattle patients were then followed longitudinally. What was sequenced was peripheral blood. This TCR came from a woman aged 30 to 39 with COVID-19, enrolled during active disease.

CDR3 loop: CASSPRLAGEDTQYF. The DNA for the CDR3 is TGTGCCAGCAGCCCTCGACTAGCGGGAGAAGATACGCAGTATTTT. The chain has TRBV5-5 and TRBJ2-3; 12 nucleotides agree with TRBD2. The CDR3 is 15 amino acids. Germline CDR1 is SGHKS and CDR2 is YYEKEE (reference sequence). V lost 4 bases and J lost 5; bases outside the gene matches: 5.